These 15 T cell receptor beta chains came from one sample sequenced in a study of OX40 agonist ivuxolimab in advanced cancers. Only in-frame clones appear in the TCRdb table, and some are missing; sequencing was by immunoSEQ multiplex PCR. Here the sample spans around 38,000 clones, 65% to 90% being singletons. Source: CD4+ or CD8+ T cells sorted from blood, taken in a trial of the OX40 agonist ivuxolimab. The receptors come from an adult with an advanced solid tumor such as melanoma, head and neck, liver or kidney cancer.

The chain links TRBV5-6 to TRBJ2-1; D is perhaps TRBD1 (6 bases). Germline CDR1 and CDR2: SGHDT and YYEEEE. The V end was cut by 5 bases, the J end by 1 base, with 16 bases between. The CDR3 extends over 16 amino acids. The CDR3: CASRFAYRESYNEQFF. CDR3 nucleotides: TGTGCCAGCAGGTTCGCTTACAGGGAGTCCTACAATGAGCAGTTCTTC.

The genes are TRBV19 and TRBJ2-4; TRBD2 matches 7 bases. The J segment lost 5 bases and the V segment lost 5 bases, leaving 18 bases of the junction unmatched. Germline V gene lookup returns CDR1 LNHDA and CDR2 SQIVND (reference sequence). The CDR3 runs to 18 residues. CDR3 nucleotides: TGTGCCAGTAGTGGGAGGGGCTCTAGCGCTCCTAGGGAAAACATTCAGTACTTC. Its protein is CASSGRGSSAPRENIQYF.

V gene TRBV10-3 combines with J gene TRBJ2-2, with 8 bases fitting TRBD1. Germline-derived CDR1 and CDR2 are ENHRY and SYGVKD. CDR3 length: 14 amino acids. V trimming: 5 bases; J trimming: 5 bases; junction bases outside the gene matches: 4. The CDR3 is CAISRQGATGELFF. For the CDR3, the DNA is TGTGCCATCAGTCGGCAGGGGGCTACCGGGGAGCTGTTTTTT.

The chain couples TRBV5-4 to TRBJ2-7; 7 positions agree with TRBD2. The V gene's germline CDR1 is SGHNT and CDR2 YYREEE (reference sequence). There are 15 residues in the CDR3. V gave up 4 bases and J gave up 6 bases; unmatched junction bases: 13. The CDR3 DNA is TGTGCCAGCAGCCCGGCGGGCGGGAGCCACGGCGAGCAGTACTTC. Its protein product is CASSPAGGSHGEQYF.

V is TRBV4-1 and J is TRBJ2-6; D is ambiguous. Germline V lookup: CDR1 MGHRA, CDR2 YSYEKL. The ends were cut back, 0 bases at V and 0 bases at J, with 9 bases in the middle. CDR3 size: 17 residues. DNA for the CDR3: TGCGCCAGCAGCCAAGATTACACAGTCTCTGGGGCCAACGTCCTGACTTTC. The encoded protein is CASSQDYTVSGANVLTF.

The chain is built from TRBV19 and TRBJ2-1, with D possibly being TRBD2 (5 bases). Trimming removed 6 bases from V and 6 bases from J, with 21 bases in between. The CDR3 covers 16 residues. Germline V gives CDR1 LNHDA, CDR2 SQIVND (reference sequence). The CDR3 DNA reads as TGTGCCAGTAGCCCCCCTCTAGGGAGAGGACGCAATGAGCAGTTCTTC. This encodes CASSPPLGRGRNEQFF.

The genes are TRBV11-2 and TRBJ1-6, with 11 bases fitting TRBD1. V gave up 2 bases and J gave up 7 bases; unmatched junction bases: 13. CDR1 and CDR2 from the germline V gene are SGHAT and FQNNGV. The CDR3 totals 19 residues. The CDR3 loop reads CASSLRDRGLVIENSPLHF. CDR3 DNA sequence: TGTGCCAGCAGCTTACGGGACAGGGGGTTAGTAATCGAGAATTCACCCCTCCACTTT.

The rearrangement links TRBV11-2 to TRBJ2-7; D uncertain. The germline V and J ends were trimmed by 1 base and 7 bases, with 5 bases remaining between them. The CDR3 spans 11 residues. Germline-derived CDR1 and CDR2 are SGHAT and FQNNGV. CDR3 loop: CASSLGREQYF. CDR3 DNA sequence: TGTGCCAGCAGCTTAGGGCGGGAGCAGTACTTC.

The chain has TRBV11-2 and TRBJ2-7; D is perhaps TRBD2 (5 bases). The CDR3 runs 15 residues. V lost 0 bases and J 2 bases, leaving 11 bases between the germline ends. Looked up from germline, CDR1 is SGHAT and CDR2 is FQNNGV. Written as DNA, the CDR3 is TGTGCCAGCAGCTTAGAGTCCGGGGATACCTACGAGCAGTACTTC. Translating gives CASSLESGDTYEQYF.

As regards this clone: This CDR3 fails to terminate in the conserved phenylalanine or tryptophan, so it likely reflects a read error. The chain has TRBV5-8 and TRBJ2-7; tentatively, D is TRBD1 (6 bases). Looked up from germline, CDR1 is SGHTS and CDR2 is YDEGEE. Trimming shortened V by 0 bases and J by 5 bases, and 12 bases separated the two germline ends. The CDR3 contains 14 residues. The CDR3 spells CASSLEQGSDEQYL. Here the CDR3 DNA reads TGTGCCAGCAGCTTGGAACAGGGTAGCGACGAGCAGTACCTC.

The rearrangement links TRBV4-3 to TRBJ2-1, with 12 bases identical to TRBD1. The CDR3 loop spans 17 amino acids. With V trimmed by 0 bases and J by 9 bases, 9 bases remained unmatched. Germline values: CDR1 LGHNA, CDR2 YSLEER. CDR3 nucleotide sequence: TGCGCCAGCAGCCAAGATCCGGGGGGACAGGGGGCCCGTGAGCAGTTCTTC. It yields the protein CASSQDPGGQGAREQFF.

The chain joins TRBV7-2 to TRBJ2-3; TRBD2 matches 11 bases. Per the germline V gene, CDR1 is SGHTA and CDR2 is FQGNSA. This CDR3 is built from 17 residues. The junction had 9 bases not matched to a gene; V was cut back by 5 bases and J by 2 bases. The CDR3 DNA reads TGTGCCAGCAGCGTACAATCTAGCGGGAGGAACACAGATACGCAGTATTTT. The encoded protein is CASSVQSSGRNTDTQYF.

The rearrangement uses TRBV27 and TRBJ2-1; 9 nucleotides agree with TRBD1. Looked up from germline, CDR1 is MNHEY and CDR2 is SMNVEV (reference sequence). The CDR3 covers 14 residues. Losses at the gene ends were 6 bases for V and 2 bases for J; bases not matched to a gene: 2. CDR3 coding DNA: TGTGCCAGCAGCCGGACAGGGGCCTACAATGAGCAGTTCTTC. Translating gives CASSRTGAYNEQFF.

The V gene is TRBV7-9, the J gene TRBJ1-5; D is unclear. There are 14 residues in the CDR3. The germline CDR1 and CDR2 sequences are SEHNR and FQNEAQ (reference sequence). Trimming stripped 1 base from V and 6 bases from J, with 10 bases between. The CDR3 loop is CASSLGRGGQPQHF. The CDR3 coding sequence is TGTGCCAGCAGCTTAGGCCGGGGTGGTCAGCCCCAGCATTTT.

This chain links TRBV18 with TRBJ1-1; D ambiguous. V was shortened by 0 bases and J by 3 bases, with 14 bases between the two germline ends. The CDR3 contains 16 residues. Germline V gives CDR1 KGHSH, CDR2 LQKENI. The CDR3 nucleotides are TGTGCCAGCTCACCACCCATGGGAGGCCGGGACACTGAAGCTTTCTTT. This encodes CASSPPMGGRDTEAFF.